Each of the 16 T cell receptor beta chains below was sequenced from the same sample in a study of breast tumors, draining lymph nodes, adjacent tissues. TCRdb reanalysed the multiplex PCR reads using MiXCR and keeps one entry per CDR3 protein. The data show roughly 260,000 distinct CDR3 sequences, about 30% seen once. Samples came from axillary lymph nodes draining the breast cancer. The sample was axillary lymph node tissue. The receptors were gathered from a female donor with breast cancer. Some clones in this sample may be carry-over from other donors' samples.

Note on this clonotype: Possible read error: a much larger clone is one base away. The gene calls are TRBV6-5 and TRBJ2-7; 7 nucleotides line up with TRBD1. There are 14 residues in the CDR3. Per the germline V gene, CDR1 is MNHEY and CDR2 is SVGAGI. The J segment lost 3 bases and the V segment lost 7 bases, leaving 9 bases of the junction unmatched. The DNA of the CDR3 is TGTGCCAGCACCCGAGGTCCAGGGGGCTACGAGCAGTACTTC. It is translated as CASTRGPGGYEQYF.

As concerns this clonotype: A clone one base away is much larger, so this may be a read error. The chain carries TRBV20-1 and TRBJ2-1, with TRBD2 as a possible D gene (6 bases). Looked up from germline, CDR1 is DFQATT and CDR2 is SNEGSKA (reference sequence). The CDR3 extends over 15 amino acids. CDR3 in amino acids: CSARLGTASYNEQLF. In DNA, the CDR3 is TGCAGTGCTAGGCTCGGGACTGCTTCCTACAATGAGCAGCTCTTC.

CDR3 bases: TGTGCCAGCAGCCTTACACGCCTAGCGGGCCTGCGACGAAGCTCCTACAATGAGCAGTTCTTC. This encodes CASSLTRLAGLRRSSYNEQFF. V gene TRBV25-1 combines with J gene TRBJ2-1; 8 bases are shared with TRBD2. The length of the CDR3 is 21 residues. The germline V gene has CDR1 MGHDK and CDR2 SYGVNS. The J segment lost 0 bases and the V segment lost 6 bases, leaving 22 bases of the junction unmatched.

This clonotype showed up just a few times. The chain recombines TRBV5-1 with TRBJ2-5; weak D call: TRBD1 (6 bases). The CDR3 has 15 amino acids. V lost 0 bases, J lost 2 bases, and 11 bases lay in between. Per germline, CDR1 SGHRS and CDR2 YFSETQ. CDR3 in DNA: TGCGCCAGCAGCTTGGTCTCCGGGACACAAGAGACCCAGTACTTC. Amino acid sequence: CASSLVSGTQETQYF.

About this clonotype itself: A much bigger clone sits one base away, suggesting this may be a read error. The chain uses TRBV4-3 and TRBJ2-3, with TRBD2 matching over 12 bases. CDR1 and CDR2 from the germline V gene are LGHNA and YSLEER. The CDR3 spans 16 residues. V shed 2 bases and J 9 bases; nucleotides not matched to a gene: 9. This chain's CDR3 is CASSQSSGRVGETQYF. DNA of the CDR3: TGCGCCAGCAGCCAATCTAGCGGGAGGGTAGGAGAGACGCAGTATTTT.

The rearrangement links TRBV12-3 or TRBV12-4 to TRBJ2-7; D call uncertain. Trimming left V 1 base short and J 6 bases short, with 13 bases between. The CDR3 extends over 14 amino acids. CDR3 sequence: CASSLGIGAGEQYF. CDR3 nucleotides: TGTGCCAGCAGTTTAGGTATAGGCGCCGGCGAGCAGTACTTC.

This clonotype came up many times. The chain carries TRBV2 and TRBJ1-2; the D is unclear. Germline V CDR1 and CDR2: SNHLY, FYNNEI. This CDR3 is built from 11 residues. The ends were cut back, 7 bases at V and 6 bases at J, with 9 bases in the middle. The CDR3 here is CASTLSDGYTF. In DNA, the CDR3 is TGTGCCAGCACCCTATCAGATGGCTACACCTTC.

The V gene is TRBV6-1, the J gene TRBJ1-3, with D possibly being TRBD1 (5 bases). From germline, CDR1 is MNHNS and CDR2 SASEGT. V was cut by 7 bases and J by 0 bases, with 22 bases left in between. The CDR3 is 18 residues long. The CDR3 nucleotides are TGTGCCAGCATCCTCAGGCCGGGACCTGGGAGCTCTGGAAACACCATATATTTT. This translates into CASILRPGPGSSGNTIYF.

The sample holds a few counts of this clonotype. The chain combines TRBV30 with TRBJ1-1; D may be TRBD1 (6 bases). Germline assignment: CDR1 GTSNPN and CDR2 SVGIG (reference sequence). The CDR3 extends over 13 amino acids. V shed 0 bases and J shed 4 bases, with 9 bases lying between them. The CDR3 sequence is CAWSVRGVTEAFF. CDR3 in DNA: TGTGCCTGGAGTGTAAGGGGGGTCACTGAAGCTTTCTTT.

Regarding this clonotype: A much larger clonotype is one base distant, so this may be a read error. The CDR3 sequence: CASSFQGLAGENEQFF. The CDR3 DNA reads as TGTGCCAGCAGTTTCCAGGGACTAGCGGGAGAGAATGAGCAGTTCTTC. J is TRBJ2-1 and V is TRBV12-3 or TRBV12-4; 14 bases are shared with TRBD2. CDR3 length equals 16 residues. V shed 3 bases, J shed 7 bases, and the junction held 5 bases outside the gene matches.

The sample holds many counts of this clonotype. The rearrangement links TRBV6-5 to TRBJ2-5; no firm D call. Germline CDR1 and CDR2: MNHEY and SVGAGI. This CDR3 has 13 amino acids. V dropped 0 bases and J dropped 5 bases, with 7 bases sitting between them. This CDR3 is CASSYSYRETQYF. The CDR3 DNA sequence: TGTGCCAGCAGTTACTCGTACCGCGAGACCCAGTACTTC.

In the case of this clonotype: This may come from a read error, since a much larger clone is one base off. CDR3 region: CASSLYRVDTQYF. CDR3 in DNA: TGTGCCAGCAGCTTGTACAGGGTCGACACGCAGTATTTT. The chain recombines TRBV5-4 with TRBJ2-3, with a possible D match to TRBD1 (6 bases). Germline V gene data show CDR1 as SGHNT and CDR2 as YYREEE (reference sequence). This CDR3 comprises 13 residues. Between the trimmed V and J ends, which lost 1 base and 9 bases, there was a span of 12 bases.

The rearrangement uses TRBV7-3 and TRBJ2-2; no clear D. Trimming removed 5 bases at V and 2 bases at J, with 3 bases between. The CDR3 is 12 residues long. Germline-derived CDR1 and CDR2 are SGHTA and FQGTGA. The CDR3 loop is CASSTNTGELFF. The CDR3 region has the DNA TGTGCCAGCAGCACCAACACCGGGGAGCTGTTTTTT.

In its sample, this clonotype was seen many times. CDR3 loop: CSASEPGRQPQHF. DNA of the CDR3: TGCAGTGCTTCGGAACCGGGTCGTCAGCCCCAGCATTTT. J is TRBJ1-5 and V is TRBV20-1; D remains ambiguous. The CDR3 has 13 residues. The V and J ends lost 5 bases and 6 bases respectively, with 14 bases between them. The germline gives CDR1 DFQATT, CDR2 SNEGSKA (reference sequence).

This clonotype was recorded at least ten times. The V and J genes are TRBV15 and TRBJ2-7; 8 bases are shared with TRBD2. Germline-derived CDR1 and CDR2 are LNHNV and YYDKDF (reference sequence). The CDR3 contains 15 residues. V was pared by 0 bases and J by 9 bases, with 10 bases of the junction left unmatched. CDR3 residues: CATSREKGLGLAQYF. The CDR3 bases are TGTGCCACCAGCAGAGAAAAGGGACTAGGCCTCGCGCAGTACTTC.

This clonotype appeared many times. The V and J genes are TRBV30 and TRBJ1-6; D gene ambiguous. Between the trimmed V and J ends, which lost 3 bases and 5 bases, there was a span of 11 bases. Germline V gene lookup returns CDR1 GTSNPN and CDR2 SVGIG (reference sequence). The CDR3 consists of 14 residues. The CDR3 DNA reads TGTGCCTGGAGGAGGCAGTCCAATAATTCACCCCTCCACTTT. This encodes CAWRRQSNNSPLHF.